A selection of T cell receptor beta chains follows, all from one sample in a study of blood T cell repertoires in COVID-19. Sequencing was performed with immunoSEQ multiplex PCR; in TCRdb, only in-frame clones are kept and a portion is missing. The data hold around 65,000 clones, with over 75% observed a single time. Sequencing was done on a sample of peripheral blood. These receptors were taken from a man aged 55 to 70 with acute or convalescent COVID-19. The CDR3 runs from the conserved cysteine through the conserved F or W.

V gene: TRBV5-8; CDR3 protein: CASSLFSPDTQYF
V gene: TRBV6-1; CDR3 protein: CASSDKGQGPHSYEQYF
V gene: TRBV18; CDR3 protein: CASSPIGSSYNEQFF
V gene: TRBV18; CDR3 protein: CASSPGQSSYEQYF
V gene: TRBV3-1/TRBV3-2; CDR3 protein: CASISSGRASTQYF
V gene: TRBV6-5; CDR3 protein: CASSYGQFGTEAFF
V gene: TRBV6-6; CDR3 protein: CASSPPTQATGELFF
V gene: TRBV27; CDR3 protein: CASSLYSGASSYNEQFF
V gene: TRBV6-5; CDR3 protein: CASKQGGETQYF
V gene: TRBV30; CDR3 protein: CAGRTLGTEAFF